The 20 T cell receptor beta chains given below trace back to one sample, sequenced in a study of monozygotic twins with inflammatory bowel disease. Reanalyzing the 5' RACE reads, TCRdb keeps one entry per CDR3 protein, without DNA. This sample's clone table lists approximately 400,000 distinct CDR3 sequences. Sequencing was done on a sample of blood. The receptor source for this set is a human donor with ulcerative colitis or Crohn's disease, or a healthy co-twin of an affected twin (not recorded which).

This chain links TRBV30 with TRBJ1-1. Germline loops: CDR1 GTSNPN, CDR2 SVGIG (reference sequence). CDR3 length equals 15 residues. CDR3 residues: CAWSFYQAMNTEAFF.

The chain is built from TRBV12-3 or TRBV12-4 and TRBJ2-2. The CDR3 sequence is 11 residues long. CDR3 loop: CASSYTGELFF.

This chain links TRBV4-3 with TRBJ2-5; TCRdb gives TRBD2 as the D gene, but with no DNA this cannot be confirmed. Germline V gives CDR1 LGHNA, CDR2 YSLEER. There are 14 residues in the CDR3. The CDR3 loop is CASSQAGPGETQYF.

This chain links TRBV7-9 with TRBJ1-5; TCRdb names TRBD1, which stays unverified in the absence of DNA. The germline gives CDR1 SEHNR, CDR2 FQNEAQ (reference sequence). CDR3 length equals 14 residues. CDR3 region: CASSKGTGNQPQHF.

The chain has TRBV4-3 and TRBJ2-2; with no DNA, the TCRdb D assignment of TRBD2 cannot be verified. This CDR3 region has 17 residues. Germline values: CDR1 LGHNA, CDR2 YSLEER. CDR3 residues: CASSQEEEGRITGELFF.

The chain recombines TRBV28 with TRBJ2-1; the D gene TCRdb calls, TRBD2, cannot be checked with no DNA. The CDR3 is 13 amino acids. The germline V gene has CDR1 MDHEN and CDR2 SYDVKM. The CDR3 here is CASSGSGTRWRFF.

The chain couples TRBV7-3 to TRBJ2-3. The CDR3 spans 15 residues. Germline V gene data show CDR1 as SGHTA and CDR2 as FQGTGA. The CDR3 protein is CASSLAGQSTDTQYF.

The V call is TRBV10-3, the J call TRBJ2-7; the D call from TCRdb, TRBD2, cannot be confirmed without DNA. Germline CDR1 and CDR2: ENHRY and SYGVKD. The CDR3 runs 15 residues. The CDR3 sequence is CAISGVAGGDYEQYF.

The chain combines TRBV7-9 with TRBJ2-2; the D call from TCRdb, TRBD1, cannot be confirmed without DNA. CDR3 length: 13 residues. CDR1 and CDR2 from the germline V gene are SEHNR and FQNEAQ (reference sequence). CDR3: CASSPPEQRELFF.

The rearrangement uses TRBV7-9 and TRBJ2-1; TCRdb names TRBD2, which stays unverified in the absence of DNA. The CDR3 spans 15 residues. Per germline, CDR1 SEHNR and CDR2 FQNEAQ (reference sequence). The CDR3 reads CASSLHGGEVNEQFF.

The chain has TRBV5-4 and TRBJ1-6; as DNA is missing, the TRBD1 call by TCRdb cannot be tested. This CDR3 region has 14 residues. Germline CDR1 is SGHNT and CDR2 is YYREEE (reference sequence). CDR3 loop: CASRPRQGNSPLHF.

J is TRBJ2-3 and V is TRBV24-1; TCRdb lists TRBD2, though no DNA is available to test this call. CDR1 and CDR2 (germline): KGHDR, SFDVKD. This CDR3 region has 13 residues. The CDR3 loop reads CATGTPPRDTQYF.

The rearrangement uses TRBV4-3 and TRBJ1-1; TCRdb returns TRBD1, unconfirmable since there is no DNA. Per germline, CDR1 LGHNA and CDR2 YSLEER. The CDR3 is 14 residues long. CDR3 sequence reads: CASSLTGTGTEAFF.

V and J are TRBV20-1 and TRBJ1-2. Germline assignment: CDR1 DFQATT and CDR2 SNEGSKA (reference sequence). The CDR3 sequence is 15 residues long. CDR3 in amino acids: CSAKGTEGLGYGYTF.

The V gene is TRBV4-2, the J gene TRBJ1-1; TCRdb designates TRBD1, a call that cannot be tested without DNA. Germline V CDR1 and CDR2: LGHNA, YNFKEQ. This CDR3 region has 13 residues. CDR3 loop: CASSQEGRGEAFF.

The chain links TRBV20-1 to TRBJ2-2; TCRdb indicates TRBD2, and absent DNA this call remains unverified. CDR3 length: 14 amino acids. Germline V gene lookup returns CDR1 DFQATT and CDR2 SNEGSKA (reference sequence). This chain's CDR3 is CSAPRGGSHGELFF.

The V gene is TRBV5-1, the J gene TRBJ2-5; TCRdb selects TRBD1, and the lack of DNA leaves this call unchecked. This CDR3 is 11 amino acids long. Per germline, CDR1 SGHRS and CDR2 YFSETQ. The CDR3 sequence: CASGTRETQYF.

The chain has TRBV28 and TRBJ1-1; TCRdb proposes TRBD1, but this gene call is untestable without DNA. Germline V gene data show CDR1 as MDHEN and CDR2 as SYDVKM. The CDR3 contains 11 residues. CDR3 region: CASRRQAEAFF.

The CDR3 loop is CASSGRERNEQFF. The chain is built from TRBV9 and TRBJ2-1; TCRdb calls TRBD1, which cannot be checked without DNA. The CDR3 sequence is 13 residues long. Germline V lookup: CDR1 SGDLS, CDR2 YYNGEE.

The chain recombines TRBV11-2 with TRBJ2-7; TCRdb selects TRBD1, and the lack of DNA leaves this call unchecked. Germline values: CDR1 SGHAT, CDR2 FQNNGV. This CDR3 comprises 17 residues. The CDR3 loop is CASSRLDSGTGIYEQYF.